This T cell receptor beta chain is from a study of shared clonotypes between healthy human individuals. Some clones are missing from TCRdb's copy, which holds only in-frame ones; the method was immunoSEQ multiplex PCR. Altogether 1,400,000 or so clones are present, 98% being singletons, with the ten largest covering approximately 0.38%. V lost 0 bases and J 1 base, leaving 8 bases between the germline ends. CDR1 SGHNT and CDR2 YYREEE come from the germline V gene (reference sequence). The CDR3 consists of 15 residues. Whole-study results and caveats: Clonotypes that were shared across a few donors made up around 4.6% of naive CD4 clonotypes. Researchers sampled only blood; tissue repertoires likely differ.

Turning to this clone: The antigen remains undetermined. This same CDR3 is encoded by further DNA sequences in the sample.

V and J are TRBV5-4 and TRBJ1-3; D uncertain. The sequencing input was naive CD4+ T cells sorted from blood. Subset in this sample: CD45RA+ positively selected. The receptor was isolated from a man aged 30-40 years in good health. The CDR3 nucleotides are TGTGCCAGCAGCTTGGCCGGCGGTTCTGGAAACACCATATATTTT. Translated: CASSLAGGSGNTIYF. The complete variable domain, with remaining parts taken from reference TRBV5-4 and TRBJ1-3, reads ETGVTQSPTHLIKTRGQQVTLRCSSQSGHNTVSWYQQALGQGPQFIFQYYREEENGRGNFPPRFSGLQFPNYSSELNVNALELDDSALYLCASSLAGGSGNTIYFGEGSWLTVV.